This TCR beta chain originates from a study of naive and memory T cell subsets. An equimolar mix of two oligonucleotides served as the beta constant-region primer for TRBC1 and TRBC2. Ligation attached a single-stranded oligonucleotide with a 12-nucleotide UMI and the SP2 primer to the cDNA 3' end. TCRdb independently ran MiXCR on the UMI-ligation and nested PCR reads; one entry per CDR3 protein. The profile shows some 36,000 distinct CDR3 sequences, roughly 15% of them singletons. The CDR3 is 15 amino acids. Per the germline V gene, CDR1 is SGHRS and CDR2 is YFSETQ. J was trimmed by 7 bases and V by 4 bases; bases with no gene match: 6.

The sequenced sample consisted of effector memory CD4+ T cells from blood. Subset noted: effector memory, CD45RA- CD27-. The chain is built from TRBV5-1 and TRBJ2-1; 12 bases are shared with TRBD2. This TCR was sampled from a human donor in good health. CDR3 coding DNA: TGCGCCAGCAGCGTAACTAGCGGGAGGAGGAATGAGCAGTTCTTC. It encodes CASSVTSGRRNEQFF.